This record looks at one T cell receptor beta chain sequence and its context. As yet, its antigen is unknown. The germline gives CDR1 SGHAT, CDR2 FQDESV (reference sequence). The CDR3 covers 16 residues. Germline trimming cut 6 bases from V and 3 bases from J; bases unmatched to any gene: 11. Researchers ran the PCR with 60 Vbeta and 13 Jbeta primers. Assay: immunoSEQ multiplex PCR; the TCRdb copy retains only in-frame clones and omits some. Among about 190,000 clones listed, about four fifths were seen once. The entry originates in a study of cytomegalovirus exposure and HLA in healthy donors. Study observations and caveats: In a later analysis, at a false discovery rate of 0.05, about 16,000 TCR beta sequences matched HLA alleles.

This sequence joins TRBV11-1 and TRBJ2-1; 7 positions match TRBD2. The specimen was PBMCs. The receptor was derived from a man aged 25-45 years in good health and CMV-seropositive. The CDR3 nucleotides are TGTGCCAGCAGGTCCCCGAGCGGGGAGGTCTACAATGAGCAGTTCTTC. Its protein is CASRSPSGEVYNEQFF.